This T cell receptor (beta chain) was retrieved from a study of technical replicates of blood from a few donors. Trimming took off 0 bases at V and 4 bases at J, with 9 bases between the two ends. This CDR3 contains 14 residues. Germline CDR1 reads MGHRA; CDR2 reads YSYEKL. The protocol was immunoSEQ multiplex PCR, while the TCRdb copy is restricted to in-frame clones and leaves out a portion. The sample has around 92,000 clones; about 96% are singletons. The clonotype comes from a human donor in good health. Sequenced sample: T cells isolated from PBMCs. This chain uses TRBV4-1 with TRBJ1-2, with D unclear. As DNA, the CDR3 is TGCGCCAGCAGCCAAGAGTCGGGATTCTATGGCTACACCTTC. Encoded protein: CASSQESGFYGYTF.